The T cell receptor (beta chain) described here comes from a study of T cells in Graves' hyperthyroidism and ophthalmopathy. Overall study findings and caveats: Most thyroid clonotypes expanded above 0.001 were also detected in blood.

Researchers amplified the TCR beta CDR3 regions from RNA transcripts. The TCR CDR3 was amplified in a first-round RT-PCR using the HTBI primer set. TCRdb recomputed calls from the multiplex PCR reads with MiXCR, one row per CDR3 protein. Counted here are a few hundred thousand distinct CDR3 sequences, 40% to 55% occurring once; the ten biggest clones make up around 20%. Exclusion criteria comprised uncontrolled infection, other autoimmune disease, pregnancy or lactation. Germline CDR1 reads SEHNR; CDR2 reads FQNEAQ (reference sequence). V dropped 0 bases and J dropped 6; count of bases not matched to a gene: 10. This CDR3 spans 16 amino acids. With regard to this clonotype: The antigen is undetermined.

J is TRBJ1-2 and V is TRBV7-9, with TRBD1 matching 7 bases. This TCR came from an adult woman with Graves' disease, either hyperthyroidism or ophthalmopathy (not recorded which). Sequencing was performed on peripheral blood or thyroid tissue (not recorded which). CDR3 protein: CASSLAGGGFGDGYTF. The DNA for the CDR3 is TGTGCCAGCAGCTTAGCAGGGGGCGGATTCGGTGATGGCTACACCTTC.